The subject of this entry is one T cell receptor beta chain. The antigen is unknown. This entry comes from a study of identical twins. Study conclusions and caveats: Partly confounded zero-insertion analyses could result from invariant MAIT and iNKT cells.

Via MiXCR, TCRdb re-called the 5' RACE reads, giving one row per CDR3 protein. The sample holds 600,000 to 850,000 distinct CDR3 sequences, 15% to 20% seen once. The V segment lost 1 base and the J segment 6 bases; nucleotides outside the gene matches: 3. This CDR3 has 15 amino acids. Per germline, CDR1 LGHNA and CDR2 YNFKEQ. These data were likewise used in another study, on T cells expressing NK-cell markers. As that study records: Each TCR beta repertoire originated in sorted T cells that were CD3+CD56+NKG2C+, CD3+CD56+NKG2C- or CD3+CD56-NKG2C+. The CD3+CD56-NKG2C+ fraction of several donors was likewise dominated by these clonotypes.

The material sequenced was PBMCs. The chain couples TRBV4-2 to TRBJ2-2; 9 bases are a match to TRBD1. This receptor was obtained from a woman aged 18-29 years in good health. CDR3 sequence: CASSQARQGAGELFF. The CDR3 DNA sequence: TGTGCCAGCAGCCAAGCCCGACAGGGGGCCGGGGAGCTGTTTTTT.